The 28 T cell receptor beta chains below come from one sample, sequenced in a study of cytomegalovirus exposure and HLA in healthy donors. This PCR relied on a set of 60 Vbeta primers and 13 Jbeta primers. Clones were read by immunoSEQ multiplex PCR, and TCRdb kept only the in-frame ones, dropping some. The sample has 95,000 or so clones, about 86% seen once. The sequencing sample was made of PBMCs. All receptors come from a woman aged 70-85 years in good health and CMV-seropositive.

V gene TRBV30 combines with J gene TRBJ1-5, with 8 bases identical to TRBD1. The CDR3 runs to 15 residues. J lost 4 bases, V lost 3 bases, and 8 bases had no gene match. Looked up from germline, CDR1 is GTSNPN and CDR2 is SVGIG (reference sequence). CDR3 loop: CAWRAGGFENQPQHF. CDR3 DNA sequence: TGTGCCTGGAGGGCAGGGGGCTTTGAGAATCAGCCCCAGCATTTT.

This chain joins TRBV7-9 and TRBJ2-7, with no clear D. The CDR3 contains 12 residues. V was cut by 5 bases and J by 0 bases, with 5 bases left in between. The germline V gene encodes CDR1 SEHNR and CDR2 FQNEAQ (reference sequence). The CDR3 protein is CASSRSSYEQYF. CDR3 in DNA: TGTGCCAGCAGCCGCAGCTCCTACGAGCAGTACTTC. Full variable domain (rest looked up from reference TRBV7-9 and TRBJ2-7): DTGVSQNPRHKITKRGQNVTFRCDPISEHNRLYWYRQTLGQGPEFLTYFQNEAQLEKSRLLSDRFSAERPKGSFSTLEIQRTEQGDSAMYLCASSRSSYEQYFGPGTRLTVT.

The chain employs TRBV29-1 and TRBJ1-1; possibly TRBD1 for D (5 bases). Trimming took 4 bases from V and 0 from J, leaving 9 bases between them. Germline V gives CDR1 SQVTM, CDR2 ANQGSEA. This CDR3 is built from 13 residues. CDR3 in DNA: TGCAGCGTTGCAAGACAGTTGAACACTGAAGCTTTCTTT. Protein sequence: CSVARQLNTEAFF.

The rearrangement uses TRBV2 and TRBJ1-6; 9 positions agree with TRBD1. The V gene's germline CDR1 is SNHLY and CDR2 FYNNEI. The CDR3 extends over 16 amino acids. V trimming: 4 bases; J trimming: 7 bases; junction bases outside the gene matches: 8. CDR3 nucleotides: TGTGCCAGCAGTGCCTATACAGGGGGCAAGAATTCACCCCTCCACTTT. This gives the protein CASSAYTGGKNSPLHF.

This chain uses TRBV19 with TRBJ1-5; 7 nucleotides match TRBD1. The CDR3 contains 14 residues. CDR1 is LNHDA, CDR2 SQIVND, per germline (reference sequence). After removal of 3 bases from V and 9 bases from J, the junction contained 8 bases not matched to a gene. The CDR3 here is CASSMGQTGRPQHF. In nucleotides, the CDR3 is TGTGCCAGTAGTATGGGACAGACAGGACGGCCCCAGCATTTT.

The chain recombines TRBV9 with TRBJ2-5, with 7 bases aligning to TRBD2. The V and J ends lost 0 bases and 1 base, in that order; junction bases with no gene match: 12. Germline CDR1 reads SGDLS; CDR2 reads YYNGEE. CDR3 size: 18 residues. The CDR3 DNA follows: TGTGCCAGCAGCGTAGGGTATATGGGGGGAGGGTCCCAAGAGACCCAGTACTTC. It is translated as CASSVGYMGGGSQETQYF. Based on the CDR3 plus reference TRBV9 and TRBJ2-5, the full variable domain is DSGVTQTPKHLITATGQRVTLRCSPRSGDLSVYWYQQSLDQGLQFLIQYYNGEERAKGNILERFSAQQFPDLHSELNLSSLELGDSALYFCASSVGYMGGGSQETQYFGPGTRLLVL.

This chain links TRBV7-2 with TRBJ2-7; perhaps TRBD1 as D (6 bases). This CDR3 comprises 15 residues. Germline V CDR1 and CDR2: SGHTA, FQGNSA. Trimming shortened V by 3 bases and J by 3 bases, and 15 bases separated the two germline ends. CDR3 DNA: TGTGCCAGCAGCTTGGAAACAGGGTCCTTCTACGAGCAGTACTTC. This gives the protein CASSLETGSFYEQYF. Filled out from reference TRBV7-2 and TRBJ2-7, the complete variable domain reads GAGVSQSPSNKVTEKGKDVELRCDPISGHTALYWYRQSLGQGLEFLIYFQGNSAPDKSGLPSDRFSAERTGGSVSTLTIQRTQQEDSAVYLCASSLETGSFYEQYFGPGTRLTVT.

The genes are TRBV7-6 and TRBJ2-5; no definite D call. V lost 5 bases, J lost 3 bases, and 7 bases lay in between. Looked up from germline, CDR1 is SGHVS and CDR2 is FNYEAQ. The CDR3 sequence is 12 residues long. CDR3 loop: CASSPLKETQYF. CDR3 DNA: TGTGCCAGCAGCCCCTTAAAAGAGACCCAGTACTTC.

The rearrangement uses TRBV7-2 and TRBJ2-1, with unresolved D. The CDR3 runs to 17 residues. V was trimmed by 1 base and J by 1 base, leaving 14 bases between them. CDR1 and CDR2 (germline): SGHTA, FQGNSA. CDR3 sequence (DNA): TGTGCCAGCAGCTTAGGGCCCTCGACATTTTCCTACAATGAGCAGTTCTTC. Protein: CASSLGPSTFSYNEQFF.

This clone was found a few times. The V and J genes are TRBV19 and TRBJ2-3, with 7 bases identical to TRBD2. The CDR3 has 12 residues. Per the germline V gene, CDR1 is LNHDA and CDR2 is SQIVND (reference sequence). V shed 6 bases and J 9 bases; nucleotides not matched to a gene: 6. The CDR3 protein is CASRDPGGTQYF. CDR3 in DNA: TGTGCCAGTAGAGATCCGGGAGGAACGCAGTATTTT.

This rearrangement joins TRBV4-1 to TRBJ2-3; 10 bases line up with TRBD1. After removal of 3 bases from V and 4 bases from J, the junction contained 1 base not matched to a gene. The CDR3 spans 14 residues. Germline-derived CDR1 and CDR2 are MGHRA and YSYEKL. The CDR3 region has the DNA TGCGCCAGCAGCCAGACAGGGGGCGCAGATACGCAGTATTTT. Its translation is CASSQTGGADTQYF.

V is TRBV10-3 and J is TRBJ2-5, with 8 bases fitting TRBD2. The CDR3 is made up of 14 amino acids. V shed 8 bases, J shed 1 base, and the junction held 6 bases outside the gene matches. Germline CDR1 and CDR2: ENHRY and SYGVKD. For the CDR3, the DNA is TGTGCCATCGGGGAGAGCGGGAGCCAAGAGACCCAGTACTTC. This translates into CAIGESGSQETQYF.

This clone was seen only once. This chain uses TRBV6-5 with TRBJ2-2; 7 bases align to TRBD2. There are 16 residues in the CDR3. CDR1 is MNHEY and CDR2 is SVGAGI in the germline V gene. The V and J ends lost 0 bases and 4 bases, in that order; junction bases with no gene match: 5. This CDR3 is CASSYSRGRRTGELFF. Here the CDR3 DNA reads TGTGCCAGCAGTTACTCGCGGGGGAGGCGCACCGGGGAGCTGTTTTTT.

This clone has a handful of counts. The chain uses TRBV10-1 and TRBJ1-2; the match to TRBD1 covers 7 bases. Per germline, CDR1 WNHNN and CDR2 SYGVQD (reference sequence). The V gene end was trimmed by 5 bases and the J gene end by 3 bases; junction bases not matched to a gene: 15. CDR3 size: 17 residues. The CDR3 protein is CASSTWGIDRAYYGYTF. CDR3 nucleotides: TGCGCCAGCAGTACCTGGGGGATCGACAGGGCGTACTATGGCTACACCTTC.

This chain joins TRBV6-1 and TRBJ2-5; D perhaps matches TRBD1 (6 bases). The CDR3 runs 14 residues. Germline assignment: CDR1 MNHNS and CDR2 SASEGT. With 2 bases removed from V and 5 bases from J, the gap between germline ends came to 12 bases. The CDR3 nucleotides read TGTGCCAGCAGTGAACCCAACAGGGTGGAGACCCAGTACTTC. This translates into CASSEPNRVETQYF.

In its sample, this clone was seen once. J is TRBJ2-1 and V is TRBV28; 7 bases align to TRBD2. The CDR3 runs 17 residues. Per germline, CDR1 MDHEN and CDR2 SYDVKM. Trimming at V came to 3 bases and at J to 3 bases, leaving 11 bases not matched to a gene. Here the CDR3 DNA reads TGTGCCAGCAGTTTGGGGGGGGAGGGAGCGGTCTACAATGAGCAGTTCTTC. Translating it yields CASSLGGEGAVYNEQFF.

This chain joins TRBV4-2 and TRBJ2-3; 8 bases align to TRBD2. The CDR3 loop spans 16 amino acids. Trimming at V came to 1 base and at J to 3 bases, leaving 6 bases not matched to a gene. Germline-derived CDR1 and CDR2 are LGHNA and YNFKEQ. The CDR3 DNA is TGTGCCAGCAGCCAAGCTAGGCGGGAGGTAACAGATACGCAGTATTTT. It yields the protein CASSQARREVTDTQYF.

V usage is TRBV6-5 and J usage is TRBJ2-7; possible D gene TRBD2, 6 bases. V was shortened by 0 bases and J by 2 bases, with 11 bases between the two germline ends. There are 15 residues in the CDR3. Germline CDR1 is MNHEY and CDR2 is SVGAGI. The CDR3 DNA follows: TGTGCCAGCAGTTACTCTCTCGGGAGCCCCTACGAGCAGTACTTC. Residues: CASSYSLGSPYEQYF.

The chain recombines TRBV6-6 with TRBJ2-5; TRBD2 agrees at 13 bases. With V trimmed by 5 bases and J by 7 bases, 7 bases remained unmatched. Germline V lookup: CDR1 MNHNY, CDR2 SVGAGI (reference sequence). There are 15 residues in the CDR3. CDR3 loop: CASSQGLAGFVTQYF. Here the CDR3 DNA reads TGTGCCAGCAGTCAGGGACTAGCGGGATTCGTGACCCAGTACTTC.

The chain employs TRBV18 and TRBJ2-3; D unresolved. Germline lookup yields CDR1 KGHSH and CDR2 LQKENI. The CDR3 is 13 amino acids. Between the trimmed V and J ends, which lost 6 bases and 4 bases, there was a span of 11 bases. The CDR3 region has the DNA TGTGCCAGCTCTCGCTCGGGTTCAGATACGCAGTATTTT. It encodes CASSRSGSDTQYF.

The CDR3, as DNA: TGTGCCAGCAGCTTGGCCCGGGACACAGCAACCCAAGAGACCCAGTACTTC. It encodes CASSLARDTATQETQYF. This chain links TRBV5-4 with TRBJ2-5; possible D gene TRBD1, 6 bases. V was clipped by 0 bases and J by 1 base, with 16 bases between them. The CDR3 consists of 17 residues. Germline V gene lookup returns CDR1 SGHNT and CDR2 YYREEE (reference sequence).

The J gene is TRBJ2-1, the V gene TRBV11-1; TRBD2 aligns across 7 bases. The CDR3 length is 15 residues. Germline lookup yields CDR1 SGHAT and CDR2 FQDESV (reference sequence). The trim removed 3 bases at V and 2 bases at J, leaving 4 bases unmatched. The CDR3 DNA reads TGTGCCAGCAGCTTGAGACTAGCCCCCTACAATGAGCAGTTCTTC. Amino acids: CASSLRLAPYNEQFF.

The chain uses TRBV11-2 and TRBJ2-1, with D perhaps matching TRBD2 (7 bases). The CDR3 is 15 amino acids. Deletions cut 3 bases from V and 7 bases from J, with 16 bases between. Germline V lookup: CDR1 SGHAT, CDR2 FQNNGV. Here the CDR3 reads CASSLTRGGGNEQFF. The CDR3 DNA is TGTGCCAGCAGCTTGACTAGGGGGGGAGGTAATGAGCAGTTCTTC.

The J gene is TRBJ2-5, the V gene TRBV7-9, with unresolved D. CDR3 size: 11 residues. V gave up 4 bases and J gave up 5 bases, with 5 bases separating them. Germline loops: CDR1 SEHNR, CDR2 FQNEAQ (reference sequence). DNA for the CDR3: TGTGCCAGCAGCTCCGCGGAGACCCAGTACTTC. Protein: CASSSAETQYF.

The V call is TRBV28, the J call TRBJ1-1, with no clear D. V lost 7 bases to trimming and J lost 1 base, with 16 bases between them. The CDR3 extends over 15 amino acids. Germline CDR1 and CDR2: MDHEN and SYDVKM. This CDR3 reads CASTTIGSGNTEAFF. The CDR3 nucleotides are TGTGCCAGCACGACGATAGGCTCGGGGAACACTGAAGCTTTCTTT.

The rearrangement uses TRBV5-1 and TRBJ2-1; no reliable D call. Germline CDR1 is SGHRS and CDR2 is YFSETQ. V was shortened by 0 bases and J by 0 bases, with 7 bases between the two germline ends. The CDR3 runs 15 residues. CDR3 loop: CASSLGTSSYNEQFF. DNA for the CDR3: TGCGCCAGCAGCTTGGGCACGAGCTCCTACAATGAGCAGTTCTTC.

The chain employs TRBV18 and TRBJ1-1; D might be TRBD1 (5 bases). Trimming removed 3 bases from V and 5 bases from J, with 7 bases in between. The CDR3 is 12 residues long. Germline CDR1 is KGHSH and CDR2 is LQKENI. CDR3 loop: CASSPRVTEAFF. CDR3 coding DNA: TGTGCCAGCTCACCCAGGGTTACTGAAGCTTTCTTT.

This clone was seen once. This chain connects TRBV7-8 to TRBJ2-2, with D tentatively TRBD2 (7 bases). The germline V gene has CDR1 SGHVS and CDR2 FQNEAQ. This CDR3 spans 16 amino acids. V was clipped by 5 bases and J by 5 bases, with 18 bases between them. The CDR3 nucleotides are TGTGCCAGCAGCGACCAGGGGCGGGAGACGACCGGGGAGCTGTTTTTT. It codes for CASSDQGRETTGELFF.